Presented here are 14 T cell receptor beta chains from one specimen sequenced in a study of long-term antiretroviral therapy in people with HIV. immunoSEQ v3.0 was run at survey level. The repertoire was sequenced with immunoSEQ multiplex PCR; TCRdb's copy has only in-frame clones and lacks some. Here the sample spans more than 12,000 clones, about three quarters being singletons. The source material was unsorted PBMCs, sampled 1.3 years before starting antiretroviral therapy. The origin of the receptors is a man aged 35 to 55 with HIV.

The table lists this clone with a few counts. J is TRBJ1-5 and V is TRBV5-1, with a tentative D call TRBD1 (5 bases). The CDR3 totals 15 residues. Trimming shortened V by 2 bases and J by 5 bases, and 14 bases separated the two germline ends. The germline CDR1 and CDR2 sequences are SGHRS and YFSETQ. CDR3 residues: CASSLQPGGDQPQHF. The DNA for the CDR3 is TGCGCCAGCAGCTTACAGCCTGGGGGGGATCAGCCCCAGCATTTT.

The J gene is TRBJ1-1, the V gene TRBV5-1, with a weak D call TRBD1 (5 bases). The CDR3 covers 15 residues. The V end was cut by 0 bases, the J end by 3 bases, with 12 bases between. Germline V gives CDR1 SGHRS, CDR2 YFSETQ. The CDR3 is CASSLAGRGYTEAFF. DNA for the CDR3: TGCGCCAGCAGCTTGGCGGGTCGGGGGTACACTGAAGCTTTCTTT.

This clone occurred a few times. The V and J genes are TRBV2 and TRBJ2-7; 15 bases are shared with TRBD2. Trimming took 6 bases from V and 3 from J; bases not matched to a gene: 6. Germline assignment: CDR1 SNHLY and CDR2 FYNNEI. The CDR3 sequence is 16 residues long. As DNA, the CDR3 is TGTGCCAGCAGCGAGGGACTAGCGGGGGGATTCTACGAGCAGTACTTC. Translating gives CASSEGLAGGFYEQYF.

The chain is built from TRBV11-2 and TRBJ1-3; D remains ambiguous. This CDR3 spans 17 amino acids. The V and J ends lost 4 bases and 6 bases respectively, with 22 bases between them. Per the germline V gene, CDR1 is SGHAT and CDR2 is FQNNGV. The CDR3: CASSSISRLGRKNTIYF. The CDR3 coding sequence is TGTGCCAGCAGCTCTATCTCCCGGCTGGGAAGAAAAAACACCATATATTTT.

The J gene is TRBJ2-7, the V gene TRBV6-1; D not resolved. This CDR3 comprises 12 residues. CDR1 is MNHNS and CDR2 is SASEGT in the germline V gene. V was pared by 5 bases and J by 5 bases, with 10 bases between. The CDR3 protein is CASSKNNDEQYF. CDR3 bases: TGTGCCAGCAGTAAGAACAACGACGAGCAGTACTTC.

This chain links TRBV5-1 with TRBJ2-2; 9 bases agree with TRBD1. The V and J ends lost 3 bases and 6 bases, in that order; junction bases with no gene match: 6. The CDR3 loop spans 15 amino acids. Germline CDR1 and CDR2: SGHRS and YFSETQ. The CDR3 DNA follows: TGCGCCAGCAGCTCGGGACAGGGTGCGGCCGGGGAGCTGTTTTTT. Translating it yields CASSSGQGAAGELFF.

The chain links TRBV29-1 to TRBJ2-3; D uncertain. Germline V CDR1 and CDR2: SQVTM, ANQGSEA. The CDR3 runs 12 residues. Trimming removed 5 bases from V and 2 bases from J, with 8 bases in between. Written as DNA, the CDR3 is TGCAGCGTTCACGTCTCCACAGATACGCAGTATTTT. Protein product: CSVHVSTDTQYF.

This clone was seen just once. The J gene is TRBJ2-7, the V gene TRBV5-6; D gene unclear. Germline V gene lookup returns CDR1 SGHDT and CDR2 YYEEEE. The length of the CDR3 is 14 residues. V lost 0 bases, J lost 2 bases, and 9 bases lay in between. CDR3 sequence (DNA): TGTGCCAGCAGCTTGGTTGCCCGAGCCTACGAGCAGTACTTC. As protein: CASSLVARAYEQYF.

The rearrangement joins TRBV7-2 to TRBJ1-6; D is uncertain. Per the germline V gene, CDR1 is SGHTA and CDR2 is FQGNSA. This CDR3 contains 17 residues. V was trimmed by 1 base and J by 6 bases, leaving 16 bases between them. This CDR3 is CASSLDRWVGPNSPLHF. CDR3 sequence (DNA): TGTGCCAGCAGCTTAGACCGGTGGGTAGGGCCTAATTCACCCCTCCACTTT. Full variable domain (rest looked up from reference TRBV7-2 and TRBJ1-6): GAGVSQSPSNKVTEKGKDVELRCDPISGHTALYWYRQSLGQGLEFLIYFQGNSAPDKSGLPSDRFSAERTGGSVSTLTIQRTQQEDSAVYLCASSLDRWVGPNSPLHFGNGTRLTVT.

This chain joins TRBV19 and TRBJ2-2, with D perhaps TRBD1 (5 bases). This CDR3 has 19 residues. In germline, CDR1 is LNHDA, CDR2 SQIVND (reference sequence). The V end was cut by 0 bases, the J end by 4 bases, with 21 bases between. CDR3 region: CASSIDIQGVWQVTGELFF. The CDR3, as DNA: TGTGCCAGTAGTATAGACATCCAGGGTGTCTGGCAAGTCACCGGGGAGCTGTTTTTT.

The chain uses TRBV9 and TRBJ1-1; 10 bases are a match to TRBD1. The ends lost 3 bases at V and 3 bases at J; junction bases unmatched: 5. Germline CDR1 SGDLS, CDR2 YYNGEE. This CDR3 has 15 amino acids. DNA of the CDR3: TGTGCCAGCAGCGCAGCCGGGACAGGGGACACTGAAGCTTTCTTT. It is translated as CASSAAGTGDTEAFF.

The V gene is TRBV19, the J gene TRBJ2-1, with 8 bases identical to TRBD1. Trimming cost V 0 bases and J 3 bases; bases outside gene matches: 1. CDR3 length equals 15 residues. The germline CDR1 and CDR2 sequences are LNHDA and SQIVND (reference sequence). CDR3 protein: CASSIEGTGYNEQFF. Written as DNA, the CDR3 is TGTGCCAGTAGTATAGAGGGGACAGGCTACAATGAGCAGTTCTTC.

V gene TRBV6-5 combines with J gene TRBJ1-2; 10 bases fit TRBD1. Germline CDR1 MNHEY, CDR2 SVGAGI. The J segment lost 2 bases and the V segment lost 2 bases, leaving 5 bases of the junction unmatched. This CDR3 comprises 16 residues. The CDR3 DNA sequence: TGTGCCAGCAGTTACCAGGGACAGGGGCCGAACTATGGCTACACCTTC. Protein: CASSYQGQGPNYGYTF.

V and J are TRBV10-2 and TRBJ2-3; maybe TRBD2 (7 bases). The CDR3 has 14 amino acids. V lost 5 bases and J lost 5, with 14 bases in between. Germline-derived CDR1 and CDR2 are WSHSY and SAAADI. CDR3 residues: CASSSAGAQDTQYF. Written as DNA, the CDR3 is TGCGCCAGCAGTTCGGCGGGGGCCCAAGATACGCAGTATTTT.